A selection of T cell receptor beta chains follows, all from one sample in a study of shared clonotypes between healthy human individuals. Clones were read by immunoSEQ multiplex PCR, and TCRdb kept only the in-frame ones, dropping some. The data hold roughly 2,000,000 clones, with about 95% observed a single time. The sequencing input was naive CD8+ T cells sorted from blood. The receptor source for this set is a man younger than 35 in good health. The CDR3 runs from the conserved cysteine through the conserved F or W. D genes are given only for firm matches. Size is omitted from some rows. Given values are once, few, many or a class for expanded clones.

j_gene: TRBJ2-2; v_gene: TRBV27; abundance: .; d_gene: TRBD1; CDR3nt: TGTGCCAGCAGTTCCCCAAAGATCGGGACAGGGGTTTTAGGGGAGCTGTTTTTT; CDR3aa: CASSSPKIGTGVLGELFF
j_gene: TRBJ2-6; v_gene: TRBV7-2; abundance: .; d_gene: .; CDR3nt: TGTGCCAGCAGCTTGGGGGGCCCCTCTGGGGCCAACGTCCTGACTTTC; CDR3aa: CASSLGGPSGANVLTF
j_gene: TRBJ1-6; v_gene: TRBV9; abundance: once; d_gene: TRBD1; CDR3nt: TGTGCCAGCAGCGTAGTTGGGACAGGGGAATTCCCCCTCCACTTT; CDR3aa: CASSVVGTGEFPLHF
j_gene: TRBJ2-7; v_gene: TRBV13; abundance: .; d_gene: .; CDR3nt: TGTGCCAGCAGCTTACGCCCGGGCTGGGGGAGCTCCTACGAGCAGTACTTC; CDR3aa: CASSLRPGWGSSYEQYF
j_gene: TRBJ2-7; v_gene: TRBV27; abundance: .; d_gene: .; CDR3nt: TGTGCCAGCAGTCCCCTGGTCCGAGACGAGCAGTACTTC; CDR3aa: CASSPLVRDEQYF
j_gene: TRBJ2-5; v_gene: TRBV5-6; abundance: once; d_gene: .; CDR3nt: TGTGCCAGCAGTTCCGTGGGGGGAGAGACCCAGTACTTC; CDR3aa: CASSSVGGETQYF
j_gene: TRBJ1-4; v_gene: TRBV5-6; abundance: .; d_gene: .; CDR3nt: TGTGCCAGCAGCTTGACGTCCTATAATGAAAAACTGTTTTTT; CDR3aa: CASSLTSYNEKLFF
j_gene: TRBJ2-4; v_gene: TRBV19; abundance: .; d_gene: .; CDR3nt: TGTGCCAGTAGTATAGATTACGGGGGAGCCAAAAACATTCAGTACTTC; CDR3aa: CASSIDYGGAKNIQYF
j_gene: TRBJ2-3; v_gene: TRBV18; abundance: .; d_gene: .; CDR3nt: TGTGCCAGCTCGGGAAATAAGGGTAACACAGATACGCAGTATTTT; CDR3aa: CASSGNKGNTDTQYF
j_gene: TRBJ1-2; v_gene: TRBV28; abundance: .; d_gene: TRBD1; CDR3nt: TGTGCCAGCAGTCCGCCGGGACAGTACTATGGCTACACCTTC; CDR3aa: CASSPPGQYYGYTF
j_gene: TRBJ1-1; v_gene: TRBV11-2; abundance: .; d_gene: .; CDR3nt: TGTGCCAGCAGCCCCTTACAGACTTTGAACACTGAAGCTTTCTTT; CDR3aa: CASSPLQTLNTEAFF
j_gene: TRBJ2-3; v_gene: TRBV5-6; abundance: .; d_gene: TRBD1; CDR3nt: TGTGCCAGCAGCTTGTGGGACAGGGGTACAGATACGCAGTATTTT; CDR3aa: CASSLWDRGTDTQYF
j_gene: TRBJ2-7; v_gene: TRBV4-1; abundance: .; d_gene: .; CDR3nt: TGCGCCAGCAGCCAAAACGGCCTAACCTACGAGCAGTACTTC; CDR3aa: CASSQNGLTYEQYF
j_gene: TRBJ1-6; v_gene: TRBV27; abundance: .; d_gene: .; CDR3nt: TGTGCCAGCACTTCAGGCCCCTATAATTCACCCCTCCACTTT; CDR3aa: CASTSGPYNSPLHF
j_gene: TRBJ1-3; v_gene: TRBV7-2; abundance: few; d_gene: .; CDR3nt: TGTGCCAGCAGCTTGGACGGTAGCTCTGGAAACACCATATATTTT; CDR3aa: CASSLDGSSGNTIYF
j_gene: TRBJ2-1; v_gene: TRBV4-3; abundance: .; d_gene: .; CDR3nt: TGCGCCAGCAGATCCGACCATTATGAGCAGTTCTTC; CDR3aa: CASRSDHYEQFF
j_gene: TRBJ1-3; v_gene: TRBV4-1; abundance: .; d_gene: TRBD1; CDR3nt: TGCGCCAGCAGCCAGACCGGGACAGCTTCTGGAAACACCATATATTTT; CDR3aa: CASSQTGTASGNTIYF
j_gene: TRBJ2-2; v_gene: TRBV6-1; abundance: .; d_gene: .; CDR3nt: TGTGCCAGCAGTCCAGGATCTAACACCGGGGAGCTGTTTTTT; CDR3aa: CASSPGSNTGELFF
j_gene: TRBJ1-4; v_gene: TRBV5-6; abundance: .; d_gene: TRBD1; CDR3nt: TGTGCCAGCAGCGGAGGACAGGGACTCCAAAAACTGTTTTTT; CDR3aa: CASSGGQGLQKLFF
j_gene: TRBJ1-5; v_gene: TRBV6-1; abundance: .; d_gene: .; CDR3nt: TGTGCCAGCAGTGAAGTCCGCTATAGCAATCAGCCCCAGCATTTT; CDR3aa: CASSEVRYSNQPQHF
j_gene: TRBJ1-6; v_gene: TRBV9; abundance: .; d_gene: TRBD1; CDR3nt: TGTGCCAGCACTTCAGGGGGTTATAATTCACCCCTCCACTTT; CDR3aa: CASTSGGYNSPLHF
j_gene: TRBJ1-1; v_gene: TRBV27; abundance: once; d_gene: TRBD1; CDR3nt: TGTGCCAGCAGTTTAGGCTGGCCCAGGGGGGGAGTCGGCACTGAAGCTTTCTTT; CDR3aa: CASSLGWPRGGVGTEAFF
j_gene: TRBJ1-3; v_gene: TRBV7-6; abundance: .; d_gene: .; CDR3nt: TGTGCCAGCAGCACCGGACACGACTCTCCAACGGGGAACACCATATATTTT; CDR3aa: CASSTGHDSPTGNTIYF
j_gene: TRBJ2-7; v_gene: TRBV5-6; abundance: .; d_gene: .; CDR3nt: TGTGCCAGCAGCCCCATCGGAGCGGCCGTCTCCTACGAGCAGTACTTC; CDR3aa: CASSPIGAAVSYEQYF
j_gene: TRBJ1-5; v_gene: TRBV5-6; abundance: few; d_gene: .; CDR3nt: TGTGCCAGCAGCCTGCTAAATCAGCCCCAGCATTTT; CDR3aa: CASSLLNQPQHF
j_gene: TRBJ2-2; v_gene: TRBV5-4; abundance: .; d_gene: .; CDR3nt: TGTGCCTCTCAAAGGAGCGGAAACACCGGGGAGCTGTTTTTT; CDR3aa: CASQRSGNTGELFF
j_gene: TRBJ2-1; v_gene: TRBV19; abundance: .; d_gene: .; CDR3nt: TGTGCCAGTAGTCTGGCTAGCGACTACAATGAGCAGTTCTTC; CDR3aa: CASSLASDYNEQFF
j_gene: TRBJ2-1; v_gene: TRBV6-1; abundance: .; d_gene: TRBD2; CDR3nt: TGTGCCACCGTCCTGGGGGGGTCGCCCTACAATGAGCAGTTCTTC; CDR3aa: CATVLGGSPYNEQFF
j_gene: TRBJ2-5; v_gene: TRBV11-2; abundance: once; d_gene: .; CDR3nt: TGTGCCAGCAGCTTAGTGGGAGGCGGGTACCAAGAGACCCAGTACTTC; CDR3aa: CASSLVGGGYQETQYF
j_gene: TRBJ2-2; v_gene: TRBV19; abundance: .; d_gene: .; CDR3nt: TGTGCCAGTAGTTCGGGTTTCACCGGGGAGCTGTTTTTT; CDR3aa: CASSSGFTGELFF
j_gene: TRBJ1-4; v_gene: TRBV7-9; abundance: .; d_gene: .; CDR3nt: TGTGCCAGCAGCTCGCTTGAGGGCCGGGTTGAAAAACTGTTTTTT; CDR3aa: CASSSLEGRVEKLFF
j_gene: TRBJ2-2; v_gene: TRBV4-1; abundance: .; d_gene: TRBD1; CDR3nt: TGCGCCAGCAGCCAGAGACAGGGGGCAGGCGGGGAGCTGTTTTTT; CDR3aa: CASSQRQGAGGELFF
j_gene: TRBJ1-5; v_gene: TRBV27; abundance: .; d_gene: .; CDR3nt: TGTGCCAGCGCCCGGATGAGCAATCAGCCCCAGCATTTT; CDR3aa: CASARMSNQPQHF
j_gene: TRBJ2-1; v_gene: TRBV27; abundance: .; d_gene: .; CDR3nt: TGTGCCAGCAGTTTACCCGCCGGGGAGCAGTTCTTC; CDR3aa: CASSLPAGEQFF
j_gene: TRBJ1-1; v_gene: TRBV7-8; abundance: once; d_gene: .; CDR3nt: TGTGCCAGCAGCTTAGATCCCCTAGGAATCACTGAAGCTTTCTTT; CDR3aa: CASSLDPLGITEAFF
j_gene: TRBJ1-5; v_gene: TRBV9; abundance: .; d_gene: .; CDR3nt: TGTGCCAGCAGCGTAGAAGGATGGGGGAATCAGCCCCAGCATTTT; CDR3aa: CASSVEGWGNQPQHF
j_gene: TRBJ2-5; v_gene: TRBV6-4; abundance: .; d_gene: .; CDR3nt: TGTGCCAGCCGTCGGACCCAGTACTTC; CDR3aa: CASRRTQYF
j_gene: TRBJ2-2; v_gene: TRBV12-2; abundance: .; d_gene: .; CDR3nt: TGTGCAACCTCGCTTATGAGCAGGGGGCGCGGATCCGGGGAGCTGTTTTTT; CDR3aa: CATSLMSRGRGSGELFF
j_gene: TRBJ2-7; v_gene: TRBV5-6; abundance: once; d_gene: .; CDR3nt: TGTGCCAGCAGCTTGGGAGACACCTCCTACGAGCAGTACTTC; CDR3aa: CASSLGDTSYEQYF
j_gene: TRBJ2-2; v_gene: TRBV27; abundance: .; d_gene: TRBD2; CDR3nt: TGTGCCAGCAGTTTATCGCTAGCGGGAGGTCCCGGGGAGCTGTTTTTT; CDR3aa: CASSLSLAGGPGELFF
j_gene: TRBJ2-7; v_gene: TRBV4-1; abundance: .; d_gene: .; CDR3nt: TGCGCCAGCAGCCAAGTCAGGTCGGGCGAGCAGTACTTC; CDR3aa: CASSQVRSGEQYF
j_gene: TRBJ2-4; v_gene: TRBV9; abundance: .; d_gene: TRBD1; CDR3nt: TGTGCCAGCAGCGTAGAAGGAGACAGGGGTGCCAAAAACATTCAGTACTTC; CDR3aa: CASSVEGDRGAKNIQYF
j_gene: TRBJ2-1; v_gene: TRBV5-1; abundance: .; d_gene: .; CDR3nt: TGCGCCAGCAGCTTGGAGGGTAATGCCTTAAATGAGCAGTTCTTC; CDR3aa: CASSLEGNALNEQFF
j_gene: TRBJ2-1; v_gene: TRBV5-1; abundance: .; d_gene: TRBD1; CDR3nt: TGCGCCAGCAAAGGACAGGGGACCTACAATGAGCAGTTCTTC; CDR3aa: CASKGQGTYNEQFF
j_gene: TRBJ2-2; v_gene: TRBV4-3; abundance: .; d_gene: .; CDR3nt: TGCGCCAGCAGCCTCACCGGGGGGCCTGGGGCCGGGGAGCTGTTTTTT; CDR3aa: CASSLTGGPGAGELFF
j_gene: TRBJ2-2; v_gene: TRBV7-8; abundance: .; d_gene: .; CDR3nt: TGTGCCAGCAGCTTAGAGTACAGTAACACCGGGGAGCTGTTTTTT; CDR3aa: CASSLEYSNTGELFF
j_gene: TRBJ2-7; v_gene: TRBV25-1; abundance: .; d_gene: .; CDR3nt: TGTGCCAGCAGTGAATTAAGCGAGCAGTACTTC; CDR3aa: CASSELSEQYF
j_gene: TRBJ2-1; v_gene: TRBV27; abundance: .; d_gene: .; CDR3nt: TGTGCCAGCAGTCTTAGCTCCTACAATGAGCAGTTCTTC; CDR3aa: CASSLSSYNEQFF
j_gene: TRBJ2-7; v_gene: TRBV7-2; abundance: .; d_gene: .; CDR3nt: TGTGCCAGCCTCCCGGGGCAGGGGCCCACCTACGAGCAGTACTTC; CDR3aa: CASLPGQGPTYEQYF
j_gene: TRBJ1-2; v_gene: TRBV5-6; abundance: .; d_gene: .; CDR3nt: TGTGCCAGCAGCCAGACAGACTATGGCTACACCTTC; CDR3aa: CASSQTDYGYTF
j_gene: TRBJ2-7; v_gene: TRBV6-5; abundance: .; d_gene: TRBD1; CDR3nt: TGTGCCAGCAGTTTCAGTGAGGGGGCGGGCGAGCAGTACTTC; CDR3aa: CASSFSEGAGEQYF
j_gene: TRBJ2-7; v_gene: TRBV5-6; abundance: .; d_gene: .; CDR3nt: TGTGCCAGCAGCTTTGGACAGTCGTCCTACGAGCAGTACTTC; CDR3aa: CASSFGQSSYEQYF
j_gene: TRBJ2-7; v_gene: TRBV19; abundance: .; d_gene: TRBD1; CDR3nt: TGTGCCAGTAGTATAGCCTGGGACAGCCTCTACGAGCAGTACTTC; CDR3aa: CASSIAWDSLYEQYF
j_gene: TRBJ1-1; v_gene: TRBV4-1; abundance: .; d_gene: .; CDR3nt: TGCGCCAGCAGCCAGGCCCAAACGTGGAAACCCGTAAGCACAGACGAAGCTTTCTTT; CDR3aa: CASSQAQTWKPVSTDEAFF
j_gene: TRBJ1-2; v_gene: TRBV5-1; abundance: .; d_gene: TRBD1; CDR3nt: TGCGCCAGCAGCTCCGGACAGGGGGCAACATGGTATGGCTACACCTTC; CDR3aa: CASSSGQGATWYGYTF
j_gene: TRBJ2-7; v_gene: TRBV7-9; abundance: .; d_gene: .; CDR3nt: TGTGCCAGCAGTTCACCTAGCGTAAGCTCCTACGAGCAGTACTTC; CDR3aa: CASSSPSVSSYEQYF
j_gene: TRBJ2-3; v_gene: TRBV9; abundance: .; d_gene: .; CDR3nt: TGTGCCAGCAGCGTAGGACGGGATCCCCCAGATACGCAGTATTTT; CDR3aa: CASSVGRDPPDTQYF
j_gene: TRBJ2-7; v_gene: TRBV11-2; abundance: few; d_gene: .; CDR3nt: TGTGCCAGCAGCTTAGGACGGACCTACGAGCAGTACTTC; CDR3aa: CASSLGRTYEQYF
j_gene: TRBJ1-1; v_gene: TRBV7-9; abundance: .; d_gene: .; CDR3nt: TGTGCCAGCAGCTTAGTTCGGGGAGACACTGAAGCTTTCTTT; CDR3aa: CASSLVRGDTEAFF
j_gene: TRBJ1-2; v_gene: TRBV2; abundance: once; d_gene: .; CDR3nt: TGTGCCAGCAGTGATGGCGGTTACTATGGCTACACCTTC; CDR3aa: CASSDGGYYGYTF